This T cell receptor (beta chain) derives from a study of T-cell reconstitution after alpha-beta-depleted transplantation in children. Study outcomes and limitations: Newly produced T cells mostly accounted for T-cell counts and diversity one year post-transplant.

Unique molecular identifiers featured in how the TCRbeta library was prepared. TCRdb re-analysed the PCR reads in MiXCR, keeping a single row per CDR3 protein. The sample lists 200,000 to 250,000 distinct CDR3 sequences, under 8.5% seen once, with roughly 36% in the top ten. The CDR3 totals 14 residues. The germline CDR1 and CDR2 sequences are SGHKS and YYEKEE (reference sequence). Between the trimmed V and J ends, which lost 4 bases and 2 bases, there was a span of 13 bases. This clonotype was recorded a few times. Its specificity is unknown. This sequence was found in a male patient aged 2 to 9 who had a stem cell transplant for acute myeloid leukemia, so the T cells may come from the graft donor. This specimen consisted of PBMCs, mostly from graft donor cells, obtained 360 days after TCRalphabeta/CD19-depleted stem cell transplant. V gene TRBV5-5 combines with J gene TRBJ2-7; D is perhaps TRBD1 (6 bases). The CDR3 reads CASSPSTGTYEQYV. CDR3 DNA: TGTGCCAGCAGCCCCTCAACAGGGACCTACGAGCAGTACGTC.